This T cell receptor beta chain was obtained from a study of PD-1 blockade in classical Hodgkin lymphoma. Study context: Patients in the cohort were put on intravenous nivolumab, 3 mg/kg every 2 weeks.

The assay was immunoSEQ multiplex PCR, and TCRdb's table has in-frame clones only and misses some. The sample holds several thousand clones, roughly four fifths seen once. A note on this clone: Antigen: not known.

Exposure to brentuximab vedotin varied, and each patient had relapsed following autologous stem cell transplantation. Patients had relapsed/refractory classical Hodgkin lymphoma with complete response, partial response or progressive disease as best response. General study points: Newly diagnosed patients were reported to exhibit reduced baseline TCR diversity relative to healthy donors. Complete responders' baseline diversity resembled that of newly diagnosed patients.

The CDR3 sequence is 14 residues long. Germline V CDR1 and CDR2: SNHLY, FYNNEI. The V end lost 4 bases, the J end lost 3 bases, and 13 bases lay between the germline ends. The chain combines TRBV2 with TRBJ2-7, with a tentative D call TRBD1 (6 bases). This sequence originates from a human donor with classical Hodgkin lymphoma. This sample comprised peripheral blood mononuclear cells (PBMCs), obtained at baseline. The CDR3 is CASSAETGSYEQYF. The CDR3 nucleotides read TGTGCCAGCAGTGCGGAGACAGGTAGCTACGAGCAGTACTTC.